One T cell receptor (beta chain) is described in this entry. Per germline, CDR1 SGHTA and CDR2 FQGNSA. The V gene end was trimmed by 2 bases and the J gene end by 3 bases; junction bases not matched to a gene: 5. This CDR3 has 16 residues. This entry is derived from a study of response to subunit inactivated influenza vaccine. MiXCR, run by TCRdb on the RT-PCR reads, gives a single entry per CDR3 protein. Of some 480,000 distinct CDR3 sequences listed, about 10% are singletons. Specimen: PBMCs from blood, collected about 40 days after vaccination. J is TRBJ2-1 and V is TRBV7-2; 9 positions agree with TRBD2. This receptor was taken from a man aged 50-59 years who received an inactivated influenza vaccine. CDR3 sequence reads: CASSLWREGRYNEQFF. CDR3 coding DNA: TGTGCCAGCAGCTTATGGCGGGAGGGCCGCTACAATGAGCAGTTCTTC.